These 8 T cell receptor beta chains were sequenced from one sample in a study of blood T cell repertoires in COVID-19. Clones were sequenced by immunoSEQ multiplex PCR, and TCRdb holds only the in-frame ones, with some missing. Of 150,000 to 200,000 clones in the sample, 93% were seen once. Material for sequencing was peripheral blood. The receptors derive from a woman between 55 and 75 years old with COVID-19, enrolled during active disease.

The chain recombines TRBV7-2 with TRBJ1-2; D ambiguous. CDR1 SGHTA and CDR2 FQGNSA come from the germline V gene. The CDR3 sequence is 13 residues long. Trimming pared 6 bases from V and 3 bases from J, leaving 11 bases between. The CDR3: CASRRTSDYGYTF. In DNA, the CDR3 is TGTGCCAGCAGGCGGACTAGTGACTATGGCTACACCTTC.

The rearrangement uses TRBV28 and TRBJ2-5, with TRBD1 as a possible D gene (5 bases). The CDR3 loop spans 12 amino acids. Germline CDR1 is MDHEN and CDR2 is SYDVKM. Trimming took 3 bases from V and 5 from J, leaving 7 bases between them. The CDR3 protein is CASSFGAETQYF. The CDR3 DNA reads as TGTGCCAGCAGTTTTGGGGCTGAGACCCAGTACTTC.

The CDR3 protein is CASSLYGTGEEETQYF. In nucleotides, the CDR3 is TGTGCCAGCAGCTTATATGGGACAGGGGAGGAGGAGACCCAGTACTTC. V gene TRBV7-8 combines with J gene TRBJ2-5; TRBD1 matches at 10 bases. The J segment lost 5 bases and the V segment lost 2 bases, leaving 8 bases of the junction unmatched. Germline CDR1 SGHVS, CDR2 FQNEAQ. The CDR3 sequence is 16 residues long.

This rearrangement joins TRBV3-1 (or the pseudogene TRBV3-2) to TRBJ1-2; D ambiguous. The germline V gene encodes CDR1 LGHDT and CDR2 YNNKEL (reference sequence). Between the trimmed V and J ends, which lost 3 bases and 4 bases, there was a span of 12 bases. The CDR3 is 14 residues long. In nucleotides, the CDR3 is TGTGCCAGCAGCCAGGGTAATGGGCCCTATGGCTACACCTTC. Translating it yields CASSQGNGPYGYTF.

The chain carries TRBV7-2 and TRBJ1-4; TRBD1 is a possible D gene (5 bases). V was clipped by 4 bases and J by 3 bases, with 9 bases between them. CDR3 length: 14 residues. The germline V gene encodes CDR1 SGHTA and CDR2 FQGNSA. CDR3 loop: CASSSGGSNEKLFF. The CDR3, as DNA: TGTGCCAGCAGCTCCGGGGGATCTAATGAAAAACTGTTTTTT.

V usage is TRBV19 and J usage is TRBJ1-4, with 9 bases that match TRBD1. There are 16 residues in the CDR3. The germline V gene has CDR1 LNHDA and CDR2 SQIVND (reference sequence). V dropped 5 bases and J dropped 7; count of bases not matched to a gene: 11. The CDR3 region has the DNA TGTGCCAGTAGTTTCCCACAGGGGGCAAGCGGTGAAAAACTGTTTTTT. It yields the protein CASSFPQGASGEKLFF.

This clone appeared a single time. The rearrangement links TRBV27 to TRBJ1-5; D gene uncertain. The CDR3 sequence is 16 residues long. Trimming took off 5 bases at V and 6 bases at J, with 20 bases between the two ends. Germline assignment: CDR1 MNHEY and CDR2 SMNVEV (reference sequence). The CDR3 spells CASSLRPPGDGQPQHF. CDR3 nucleotide sequence: TGTGCCAGCAGTCTTCGACCGCCCGGGGATGGTCAGCCCCAGCATTTT.

The V gene is TRBV9, the J gene TRBJ1-1, with 7 bases lining up with TRBD1. The germline gives CDR1 SGDLS, CDR2 YYNGEE. The CDR3 totals 15 residues. V was pared by 1 base and J by 1 base, with 4 bases of the junction left unmatched. The CDR3 nucleotides read TGTGCCAGCAGCGTATACCCAGGGGGGAACACTGAAGCTTTCTTT. Translated, it gives CASSVYPGGNTEAFF.